The source of this TCR beta chain is a study of CD8 T cells in ankylosing spondylitis. Study-wide results and limits: A motif in TCR beta, a set of 8 or 9 highly homologous variants, appeared characteristic of ankylosing spondylitis blood.

Of note for this clonotype: Its antigen is not known.

TCRdb fed the 5' RACE reads into MiXCR, producing one record per CDR3 protein. The data show around 480,000 distinct CDR3 sequences, under 20% seen once. The specimen sequenced was blood, either unsorted or a sorted T cell fraction (not recorded which). This clonotype was sampled from a male donor with ankylosing spondylitis.

The DNA of the CDR3 is TGCAGTGCTGTCCCCCTCACCGGGAGCTCCTACAATGAGCAGTTCTTC. It specifies CSAVPLTGSSYNEQFF. The V and J genes are TRBV20-1 and TRBJ2-1; D possibly corresponds to TRBD2 (6 bases). This CDR3 spans 16 amino acids. V shed 5 bases and J shed 0 bases, with 17 bases lying between them. Germline CDR1 DFQATT, CDR2 SNEGSKA (reference sequence).